This entry lists 21 T cell receptor beta chains sequenced from one sample in a study of T cell repertoires in cytomegalovirus infection. TCRdb reanalysed the reads using MiXCR and keeps one entry per CDR3 protein. The table includes about 230,000 distinct CDR3 sequences, approximately 22% detected once. The sequencing sample was made of CD8+ T cells from PBMCs. The receptors stem from a human donor in good health (CMV status not recorded). Some clones in this sample may be carry-over from other donors' samples.

This clonotype was found a few times. This chain uses TRBV7-9 with TRBJ2-5, with D maybe TRBD1 (6 bases). This CDR3 spans 13 amino acids. V lost 6 bases and J lost 4, with 12 bases in between. Germline V gene sequence: CDR1 SEHNR, CDR2 FQNEAQ (reference sequence). The CDR3 DNA is TGTGCCAGCAGATCACAGGGAAGAGAGACCCAGTACTTC. Its translation is CASRSQGRETQYF.

In this sample, this clonotype turned up a few times. V and J are TRBV28 and TRBJ1-5; D uncertain. The germline V gene has CDR1 MDHEN and CDR2 SYDVKM. The CDR3 runs to 14 residues. Between the trimmed V and J ends, which lost 7 bases and 0 bases, there was a span of 10 bases. In DNA, the CDR3 is TGTGCCAGCATTTATGCCATTAGCAATCAGCCCCAGCATTTT. Its protein product is CASIYAISNQPQHF.

This clonotype was seen only a few times. The rearrangement uses TRBV7-9 and TRBJ2-5; D is uncertain. From germline, CDR1 is SEHNR and CDR2 FQNEAQ (reference sequence). V dropped 7 bases and J dropped 0 bases, with 9 bases sitting between them. The CDR3 spans 13 residues. CDR3 protein: CASIPPYQETQYF. In nucleotides, the CDR3 is TGTGCCAGCATTCCCCCGTACCAAGAGACCCAGTACTTC.

This chain connects TRBV20-1 to TRBJ2-7, with 11 bases fitting TRBD2. Germline CDR1 and CDR2: DFQATT and SNEGSKA (reference sequence). CDR3 length: 17 residues. The trim removed 3 bases at V and 2 bases at J, leaving 12 bases unmatched. The CDR3 loop is CSASIPLLAGVPYEQYF. The CDR3 region has the DNA TGCAGTGCTAGCATCCCCCTACTAGCGGGGGTTCCCTACGAGCAGTACTTC.

This clonotype was recorded a few times. The chain joins TRBV2 to TRBJ2-7; TRBD1 agrees at 11 bases. Trimming took 10 bases from V and 2 from J; bases not matched to a gene: 4. Germline V gene lookup returns CDR1 SNHLY and CDR2 FYNNEI. This CDR3 is 13 amino acids long. In DNA form, the CDR3 reads TGTGCCATCCGGGACAGGGGGGCCTACGAGCAGTACTTC. Translated, it gives CAIRDRGAYEQYF.

This sequence joins TRBV4-3 and TRBJ2-3; D unclear. This CDR3 spans 15 amino acids. CDR1 and CDR2 (germline): LGHNA, YSLEER. Trimming shortened V by 1 base and J by 4 bases, and 12 bases separated the two germline ends. The CDR3 reads CASSQAGLRSDTQYF. CDR3 in DNA: TGCGCCAGCAGCCAAGCGGGCCTCCGTTCAGATACGCAGTATTTT.

The V call is TRBV2, the J call TRBJ1-5; the D gene is possibly TRBD1 (5 bases). The CDR3 has 17 residues. Trimming cost V 2 bases and J 1 base, with 15 bases left between them. Germline CDR1 SNHLY, CDR2 FYNNEI. CDR3 sequence reads: CASSETRGRGSNQPQHF. For the CDR3, the DNA is TGTGCCAGCAGTGAAACCCGAGGGAGGGGCAGCAATCAGCCCCAGCATTTT.

This chain connects TRBV12-5 to TRBJ2-2; D remains unclear. The V gene lost 1 base and the J gene lost 7 bases, with 7 bases spanning the gap. The CDR3 runs 13 residues. Germline values: CDR1 LGHNT, CDR2 FRNRAP. CDR3 sequence reads: CASGLGPIGELFF. CDR3 bases: TGTGCTAGTGGTTTGGGCCCCATCGGGGAGCTGTTTTTT. Full variable domain (missing parts from reference TRBV12-5 and TRBJ2-2): DARVTQTPRHKVTEMGQEVTMRCQPILGHNTVFWYRQTMMQGLELLAYFRNRAPLDDSGMPKDRFSAEMPDATLATLKIQPSEPRDSAVYFCASGLGPIGELFFGEGSRLTVL.

This clonotype came up many times. The rearrangement joins TRBV20-1 to TRBJ2-3, with a possible D match to TRBD1 (6 bases). The CDR3 runs to 17 residues. CDR1 and CDR2 from the germline V gene are DFQATT and SNEGSKA (reference sequence). Trimming took 0 bases from V and 2 from J, leaving 18 bases between them. The CDR3 reads CSARDPRAGVPTDTQYF. The CDR3 nucleotides read TGCAGTGCTAGAGATCCTAGGGCAGGGGTGCCCACAGATACGCAGTATTTT.

This clonotype was counted at least ten times. This sequence joins TRBV7-6 and TRBJ2-7; 10 nucleotides match TRBD2. Germline V gene lookup returns CDR1 SGHVS and CDR2 FNYEAQ. The CDR3 length is 13 residues. V was pared by 5 bases and J by 7 bases, with 5 bases of the junction left unmatched. CDR3 sequence reads: CASSAGLAVEQYF. The DNA for the CDR3 is TGTGCCAGCAGCGCCGGACTAGCGGTTGAGCAGTACTTC. Using reference TRBV7-6 and TRBJ2-7 for the parts outside the CDR3, the full variable domain is GAGVSQSPRYKVTKRGQDVALRCDPISGHVSLYWYRQALGQGPEFLTYFNYEAQQDKSGLPNDRFSAERPEGSISTLTIQRTEQRDSAMYRCASSAGLAVEQYFGPGTRLTVT.

This clonotype has a count of ten or more. The chain has TRBV7-9 and TRBJ2-7; no firm D call. CDR1 is SEHNR, CDR2 FQNEAQ, per germline (reference sequence). Trimming took off 1 base at V and 5 bases at J, with 6 bases between the two ends. The CDR3 contains 12 residues. CDR3 in DNA: TGTGCCAGCAGCTTAGATTCAAACGAGCAGTACTTC. Its protein is CASSLDSNEQYF. The whole variable domain, filled in from reference TRBV7-9 and TRBJ2-7, reads DTGVSQNPRHKITKRGQNVTFRCDPISEHNRLYWYRQTLGQGPEFLTYFQNEAQLEKSRLLSDRFSAERPKGSFSTLEIQRTEQGDSAMYLCASSLDSNEQYFGPGTRLTVT.

V usage is TRBV20-1 and J usage is TRBJ2-3, with 8 bases aligning to TRBD2. Germline CDR1 reads DFQATT; CDR2 reads SNEGSKA (reference sequence). With V trimmed by 6 bases and J by 5 bases, 10 bases remained unmatched. The CDR3 extends over 14 amino acids. CDR3 nucleotide sequence: TGCAGTGCCGCCGGGGGGGGAAGGGGAGATACGCAGTATTTT. Residues: CSAAGGGRGDTQYF.

This clonotype was counted many times. The chain employs TRBV28 and TRBJ1-5, with TRBD1 matching 9 bases. Germline V CDR1 and CDR2: MDHEN, SYDVKM. The junction had 9 bases not matched to a gene; V was cut back by 3 bases and J by 3 bases. The CDR3 is 17 amino acids. The CDR3 sequence: CASSFFGTGTINQPQHF. In nucleotides, the CDR3 is TGTGCCAGCAGTTTTTTTGGGACAGGGACCATCAATCAGCCCCAGCATTTT. The full variable domain, its missing parts supplied by reference TRBV28 and TRBJ1-5, is DVKVTQSSRYLVKRTGEKVFLECVQDMDHENMFWYRQDPGLGLRLIYFSYDVKMKEKGDIPEGYSVSREKKERFSLILESASTNQTSMYLCASSFFGTGTINQPQHFGDGTRLSIL.

The genes are TRBV6-1 and TRBJ1-1, with 9 bases aligning to TRBD1. This CDR3 comprises 14 residues. The junction had 5 bases not matched to a gene; V was cut back by 5 bases and J by 4 bases. Germline V lookup: CDR1 MNHNS, CDR2 SASEGT. The CDR3 DNA reads as TGTGCCAGCAGTTACGGGACAGGGCTCACTGAAGCTTTCTTT. This gives the protein CASSYGTGLTEAFF.

This clonotype is a singleton in its sample. The chain recombines TRBV20-1 with TRBJ2-3, with D tentatively TRBD1 (6 bases). Germline V lookup: CDR1 DFQATT, CDR2 SNEGSKA (reference sequence). This CDR3 contains 15 residues. Trimming stripped 0 bases from V and 0 bases from J, with 10 bases between. CDR3 protein: CSARETGRSTDTQYF. Written as DNA, the CDR3 is TGCAGTGCTAGAGAAACAGGGCGTAGCACAGATACGCAGTATTTT.

Only a few counts were recorded for this clonotype. This chain links TRBV7-2 with TRBJ1-5, with a possible D match to TRBD1 (6 bases). Trimming took 1 base from V and 7 from J, leaving 11 bases between them. The CDR3 extends over 14 amino acids. Germline V gene sequence: CDR1 SGHTA, CDR2 FQGNSA. The chain's CDR3 is CASSLGGAEQPQHF. The CDR3 bases are TGTGCCAGCAGCTTAGGGGGGGCAGAACAGCCCCAGCATTTT.

The sample holds many counts of this clonotype. The rearrangement joins TRBV20-1 to TRBJ1-3; no firm D call. The V gene's germline CDR1 is DFQATT and CDR2 SNEGSKA (reference sequence). CDR3 size: 13 residues. Trimming stripped 6 bases from V and 3 bases from J, with 12 bases between. CDR3 nucleotides: TGCAGTGCCGCCGGGGTGTATGGAAACACCATATATTTT. Its protein is CSAAGVYGNTIYF.

In its sample, this clonotype was seen many times. This sequence joins TRBV11-2 and TRBJ1-1; D unclear. Trimming stripped 7 bases from V and 1 base from J, with 10 bases between. Germline-derived CDR1 and CDR2 are SGHAT and FQNNGV. The CDR3 sequence is 13 residues long. In DNA form, the CDR3 reads TGTGCCAGCACCGTAAGACAGAACACTGAAGCTTTCTTT. As protein: CASTVRQNTEAFF.

V is TRBV11-2 and J is TRBJ1-3; D uncertain. The CDR3 runs to 16 residues. Germline values: CDR1 SGHAT, CDR2 FQNNGV. V was shortened by 4 bases and J by 0 bases, with 13 bases between the two germline ends. CDR3 sequence reads: CASSSPTLASGNTIYF. The DNA for the CDR3 is TGTGCCAGCAGCTCCCCTACTTTAGCCTCTGGAAACACCATATATTTT.

This clonotype was counted only a few times. The chain has TRBV2 and TRBJ2-2; TRBD1 agrees at 7 bases. J gave up 9 bases and V 8 bases, and 3 bases lay outside the gene matches. The CDR3 length is 11 residues. Germline V gene data show CDR1 as SNHLY and CDR2 as FYNNEI. For the CDR3, the DNA is TGTGCCAGCCAGGGGGATCGGGAGCTGTTTTTT. This translates into CASQGDRELFF.

A few counts support this clonotype. The chain combines TRBV19 with TRBJ2-1; TRBD1 matches 9 bases. The V and J ends lost 5 bases and 2 bases, in that order; junction bases with no gene match: 4. The germline gives CDR1 LNHDA, CDR2 SQIVND (reference sequence). CDR3 length: 15 residues. The CDR3 reads CASSWDRVPYNEQFF. CDR3 DNA: TGTGCCAGTAGTTGGGACAGGGTCCCCTACAATGAGCAGTTCTTC.